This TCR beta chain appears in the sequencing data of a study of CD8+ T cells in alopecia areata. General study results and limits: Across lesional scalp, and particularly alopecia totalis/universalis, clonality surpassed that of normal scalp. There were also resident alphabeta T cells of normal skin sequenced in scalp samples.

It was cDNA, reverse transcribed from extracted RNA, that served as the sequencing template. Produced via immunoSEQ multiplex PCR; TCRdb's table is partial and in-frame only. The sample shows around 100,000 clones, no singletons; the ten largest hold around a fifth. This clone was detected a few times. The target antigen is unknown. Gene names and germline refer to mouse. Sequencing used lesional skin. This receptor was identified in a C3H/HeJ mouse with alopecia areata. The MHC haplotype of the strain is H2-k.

The CDR3 loop is CASSPGQGDDAETLYF. The part of the CDR3 DNA that was read is TGTGCTAGCAGTCCCGGACAGGGGGATGATGCAGAA. The chain recombines TRBV29 with TRBJ2-3, with TRBD1 matching 10 bases. Coverage ceases 4 residues before the CDR3 finishes, and the germline J gene fills in the end. The CDR3 spans 16 residues. The trim removed 5 bases at V and 2 bases at J, leaving 7 bases unmatched. The germline V gene has CDR1 MSHET and CDR2 SYDVDS.